This T cell receptor (beta chain) derives from a study of CXCR3-negative and CXCR3-positive naive CD8 T cells. Study-level points and caveats: Both naive subsets carried similar amounts of surface CD5, so TCR strength was inferred from TRB CDR3 properties. Naive CXCR3-positive and CXCR3-negative cells shared similar TRBV-TRBJ usage, unlike memory cells. CXCR3-positive naive cells had TRB CDR3s that were more hydrophobic than CXCR3-negative naive cells had.

As for this clonotype: What it recognizes is unknown.

The authors gated naive CD8+ T cells as CD45RO-CCR7+CD27+CD95-. CDR1 and CDR2 (germline): SEHNR, FQNEAQ (reference sequence). CDR3 size: 17 residues. Each TRB cDNA library was prepared by 5' RACE (with UMI labels). TCRdb reprocessed the 5' RACE reads and keeps a single row for each CDR3 protein, giving no DNA. This repertoire includes over 50,000 distinct CDR3 sequences. This TCR was sampled from a human donor in good health. Some clones in this sample may be carry-over from other donors' samples. This chain connects TRBV7-9 to TRBJ2-2; TCRdb returns TRBD2, unconfirmable since there is no DNA. Sequencing used naive CXCR3+ CD8+ T cells from blood. This sample's subset: CD45RO-CCR7+CD27+CD95- naive CD8+ T cells expressing CXCR3 (TNR3+). The CDR3 is CASSQGLAAKNTGELFF.